This T cell receptor beta chain originates from a study of siplizumab effects on memory and regulatory T cells. By share of the sample, this clone is medium-sized. The antigen is undetermined. Some clones are missing from TCRdb's copy, which holds only in-frame ones; the method was immunoSEQ multiplex PCR. The sample contains about 19,000 clones, 44% of which appear only once. A 37°C coculture lasting 5 to 6 days was applied to the mixed lymphocyte reaction cells. CDR1 is MNHNY and CDR2 is SVGAGI in the germline V gene (reference sequence). After removal of 6 bases from V and 11 bases from J, the junction contained 6 bases not matched to a gene. This CDR3 region has 11 residues.

Sequenced sample: CFSE-low (dividing) CD4+ T cells sorted from an allogeneic mixed lymphocyte reaction. The source is a human donor in good health; the cells came from an allogeneic mixed lymphocyte reaction. Some clones in this sample may be carry-over from other donors' samples. The gene calls are TRBV6-6 and TRBJ1-1, with 7 bases identical to TRBD1. The CDR3 is CASSPGQVAFF. The CDR3 DNA follows: TGTGCCAGCAGCCCCGGACAGGTTGCTTTCTTT.